This section outlines one TCR beta chain sequence together with its context. Its antigen target is currently unknown. Base qualities were left out, and no much larger clone turns up one base away. This sample is part of a study of tumor-infiltrating lymphocytes in primary liver carcinoma (TCRdb year 2017). Regarding the complete study: The five patients, three men and two women aged 30 to 69 years, had hepatocellular carcinoma (four) or combined HCC and intrahepatic cholangiocarcinoma (one). Roughly 3.65 to 7.5 million productive TCRbeta reads were obtained per sample, and no significant difference in read depth was found between tissue types. High reproducibility was observed for the technical replicate repertoires, with mean shared-clone rates about 0.92 and correlation coefficients above 0.95. Across five regions of each liver tumor, along with adjacent normal tissue and blood, the study brought together TCRbeta repertoire sequencing, expression microarrays and whole-exome sequencing. A total of 35 or so specimens from 5 patients underwent TCRbeta repertoire sequencing, comprising 25 or so tumor regions, 5 adjacent noncancerous liver tissues and 5 peripheral blood samples. Agilent mRNA microarray profiling was performed on the roughly 24 tumor region samples to relate TCRbeta repertoire diversity to the local molecular phenotype. The tumors of the five patients were staged as T1-T3 N0M0, with maximum diameters ranging from about 4.2 to 10 cm.

V is cut by 5 bases and J by 5 bases, and the space between the germline ends is 14 bases. From the cysteine through the phenylalanine, the CDR3 covers 14 amino acids. Only the CDR3 portion is preserved as DNA: 42 bases, with reading frame beginning at the first base. For CDR1 and CDR2, the germline V gene lists SGHAT and FQNNGV. TCRbeta-specific cDNA was reverse-transcribed from roughly 500 ng total RNA using a constant-region primer and ProtoScript II reverse transcriptase. TCRbeta libraries were built with three nested multiplex PCR rounds, a slightly modified ARM-PCR procedure. Each of the first two PCR rounds ran for approximately 11 cycles using multiplex TRBV1-TRBV30 forward primers together with a Cbeta reverse primer. Sample barcodes and Illumina adapters were added in a final 25-cycle PCR with Deep VentR polymerase. Before sequencing, amplicons of 200-500 bp were purified from gel using a QIAquick gel extraction kit. An Illumina HiSeq 2500 was used to sequence the TCRbeta amplicons with 250-bp paired-end reads. Processing in the source paper ran as follows. Reads were quality-trimmed with Trimmomatic v0.33, and paired reads were merged with FLASH v1.2.11 to recover full CDR3 sequences. V, D and J germline segments were assigned to the rearranged TCRbeta sequences by MiGEC v1.2.1b. Clonotype statistics and Shannon-Wiener diversity indices were calculated with VDJtools v1.0.0. Except for diversity analysis, only each sample's 250 most abundant clonotypes were used in subsequent analyses to reduce sampling bias. The public reads were reprocessed in TCRdb via fastp at Q25 and MiXCR, keeping in-frame beta chains. All rows with the same CDR3 protein become a single entry with the most common DNA and genes. Clone size and V and J calls follow TCRdb, not the original study. The sample data list about 26,000 distinct CDR3 sequences, and around 84% of these were observed just once. Of the sample, around 45% is held by the ten largest clones.

On the study overall, not on this receptor specifically: Consistent with antigen-driven expansion, pairs of tumor regions showed higher repertoire overlap (mean about 35%) than either tumor-adjacent pairs (approximately 17%) or tumor-blood pairs (roughly 15%). Only about 7-24% of top clones were found in all five regions of a tumor, suggesting spatial heterogeneity of tumor-infiltrating T cells. The top 250 clones made up a significantly larger repertoire fraction in tumors than in blood (p = 0.039). Only the TCR beta chain was sequenced, so true repertoire diversity is likely underestimated because unpaired alpha chains were not captured. The study included only a handful of patients, and the authors note findings should be validated in a larger study. Comparison of CD4+ and CD8+ T cell repertoires was precluded by the use of bulk unsorted samples.

Total RNA and DNA were co-extracted without cell sorting from 20-30 mg of bulk tissue using the AllPrep DNA/RNA mini kit. Surgical resection was performed in China between 2015 and March 2016 on several patients with histopathologically diagnosed primary liver carcinoma. Patients had chronic HBV infection and were treatment-naive at sampling. Each tumor was sampled at five spatially separated regions: the tumor centre plus the superior, inferior, left-lateral and right-lateral poles. Histology showed that every tumor sample contained more than 85% viable tumor cells. Each fresh piece of tumor and adjacent tissue was cut in two, with one half stored in RNAlater at -80 degrees C and the other half sent for histology.

The sequencing input was liver tumor tissue from sampling region 3. Explained via the paper, the cell subset or site label denotes: tumor region T3, left-lateral pole. The TCR originated in a man aged 35 to 55 with primary liver carcinoma and hepatitis B virus infection. The chain couples TRBV11-2 to TRBJ2-3; TRBD2 could be the D gene, as 6 bases match. The CDR3 here reads CASSLGLPIDTQYF. The nucleotides are TGTGCCAGCAGCCTGGGACTGCCCATAGATACGCAGTATTTT.